Following are 6 T cell receptor beta chains from one sample sequenced in a study of blood T cell repertoires in COVID-19. Here immunoSEQ multiplex PCR was the method, and the copy in TCRdb shows in-frame clones only, minus some. The sample shows fewer than 80,000 clones, roughly 88% of them seen only once. Sequencing was performed on peripheral blood. These receptors were collected from a human donor in a cohort sampled during active COVID-19.

In its sample, this clone was seen a few times. V is TRBV6-5 and J is TRBJ2-1; no reliable D call. This CDR3 spans 15 amino acids. Germline CDR1 and CDR2: MNHEY and SVGAGI. V was trimmed by 2 bases and J by 7 bases, leaving 15 bases between them. The chain's CDR3 is CASSYLSPTGNEQFF. Here the CDR3 DNA reads TGTGCCAGCAGTTACCTCAGCCCCACCGGGAATGAGCAGTTCTTC.

The chain is built from TRBV5-1 and TRBJ1-1; TRBD1 matches 7 bases. The CDR3 length is 14 residues. Germline V gives CDR1 SGHRS, CDR2 YFSETQ. The V gene end was trimmed by 4 bases and the J gene end by 1 base; junction bases not matched to a gene: 4. The CDR3 DNA sequence: TGCGCCAGCAGCAGGGGGCGCGGGAACACTGAAGCTTTCTTT. Protein: CASSRGRGNTEAFF.

The gene calls are TRBV5-5 and TRBJ2-7; D is unclear. The CDR3 length is 13 residues. Trimming took 1 base from V and 6 from J, leaving 11 bases between them. Germline V gives CDR1 SGHKS, CDR2 YYEKEE (reference sequence). In nucleotides, the CDR3 is TGTGCCAGCAGCTTGTCACTCATACGCGAGCAGTACTTC. This gives the protein CASSLSLIREQYF. Supplemented by reference TRBV5-5 and TRBJ2-7, the full variable domain reads DAGVTQSPTHLIKTRGQQVTLRCSPISGHKSVSWYQQVLGQGPQFIFQYYEKEERGRGNFPDRFSARQFPNYSSELNVNALLLGDSALYLCASSLSLIREQYFGPGTRLTVT.

The CDR3, as DNA: TGTGCCAGCTCACCAGCGGGGGATCAACAGCCCCAGCATTTT. Amino acids: CASSPAGDQQPQHF. The chain employs TRBV18 and TRBJ1-5; possibly TRBD1 for D (5 bases). Per germline, CDR1 KGHSH and CDR2 LQKENI. Trimming removed 2 bases at V and 7 bases at J, with 12 bases between. The CDR3 is 14 residues long.

Details on this clone: Compared with germline, one end of the junction differs, possibly owing to a read error. V usage is TRBV30 and J usage is TRBJ2-7, with D possibly TRBD2 on 6 matching bases. From germline, CDR1 is GTSNPN and CDR2 SVGIG (reference sequence). CDR3 length: 14 residues. CDR3 amino acids: CAWNAGTSTYEQYF. The CDR3 bases are TGTGCGTGGAACGCCGGGACTTCGACCTACGAGCAGTACTTC.

The rearrangement joins TRBV5-5 to TRBJ2-1, with TRBD2 identical over 11 bases. Germline V CDR1 and CDR2: SGHKS, YYEKEE (reference sequence). The CDR3 has 16 amino acids. Trimming at V came to 4 bases and at J to 4 bases, leaving 7 bases not matched to a gene. In DNA form, the CDR3 reads TGTGCCAGCAGCCCAACCGGGACTAGCGGATACAATGAGCAGTTCTTC. This encodes CASSPTGTSGYNEQFF.